The present T cell receptor (beta chain) was sequenced within a study of cytomegalovirus exposure and HLA in healthy donors. Regarding this clone: The antigen remains unidentified.

PCR employed 60 Vbeta and 13 Jbeta primers. Sequencing was performed with immunoSEQ multiplex PCR; in TCRdb, only in-frame clones are kept and a portion is missing. The repertoire holds about 220,000 clones, with about 70% as singletons. Study-wide findings and caveats: A missense DCLRE1C variant was associated with V- and J-gene trimming of TCR beta chains in a later analysis, and an independent cohort replicated the association. Accurate prediction of HLA-A and HLA-B alleles (for most subjects) was reportedly achieved from TCR beta sequences. Across donors, most TCRs were seen rarely, yet some public ones were widespread.

The germline CDR1 and CDR2 sequences are SGHKS and YYEKEE (reference sequence). V trimming: 3 bases; J trimming: 4 bases; junction bases outside the gene matches: 3. The CDR3 covers 16 residues. The rearrangement uses TRBV5-5 and TRBJ2-2, with 13 bases matching TRBD2. This sequence was found in a woman aged 25 to 39 in good health and CMV-seronegative. The sequenced material came from PBMCs. The CDR3 DNA sequence: TGTGCCAGCAGCTATAGGACTAGCGGGAGCACCGGGGAGCTGTTTTTT. Protein sequence: CASSYRTSGSTGELFF.